This is a list of T cell receptor beta chains from one sample in a study of blood T cells in healthy people across ages. One entry per CDR3 protein, called by TCRdb with MiXCR from the 5' RACE reads. Among approximately 1.5 million distinct CDR3 sequences listed, almost 35% were seen once. The sample taken for sequencing was blood. These receptors came from a woman in her 30s in good health. CDR3s include the opening cysteine and the closing phenylalanine or tryptophan. The order of the fields is J gene, V gene, D gene, clone size, CDR3 DNA, CDR3 protein. A D gene is named only where the DNA matches it firmly. Clone size is stated in some rows and not others, as once, few, many or a class when expanded.

j_call: TRBJ2-3; v_call: TRBV12-3/TRBV12-4; d_call: NA; clone_size: NA; cdr3_nt: TGTGCCAGCAGTCCCCAGCTGGGATGGGATACAGATGCGCAGTATTTT; cdr3_aa: CASSPQLGWDTDAQYF
j_call: TRBJ2-6; v_call: TRBV7-8; d_call: NA; clone_size: few; cdr3_nt: TGTGCCAGCAGCTTGCGCTCCGGGGCGTCTGGGGCCAACGTCCTGACTTTC; cdr3_aa: CASSLRSGASGANVLTF
j_call: TRBJ2-1; v_call: TRBV15; d_call: NA; clone_size: NA; cdr3_nt: TGTGCCACCAGCAGGCTGGACAGTCTCCGAGATGAGCAGTTCTTC; cdr3_aa: CATSRLDSLRDEQFF
j_call: TRBJ2-7; v_call: TRBV7-3; d_call: TRBD2; clone_size: NA; cdr3_nt: TGTGCCAGCAGCCCCCGGGGCGGGGGGCCTTCCTACGAGCAGTACTTC; cdr3_aa: CASSPRGGGPSYEQYF
j_call: TRBJ1-2; v_call: TRBV20-1; d_call: NA; clone_size: NA; cdr3_nt: TGCAGTGCTACGTCGGGCAGTAACTATGGCTACACCTTC; cdr3_aa: CSATSGSNYGYTF
j_call: TRBJ2-7; v_call: TRBV5-6; d_call: NA; clone_size: few; cdr3_nt: TGTGCCAGCAGCTTTGTGGCGCAGGGGGGAAACGAGCAGTACTTC; cdr3_aa: CASSFVAQGGNEQYF
j_call: TRBJ1-2; v_call: TRBV10-3; d_call: TRBD1; clone_size: few; cdr3_nt: TGTGCCATCAGTGAGTCCCACAGGGGGCATGGCTACACCTTC; cdr3_aa: CAISESHRGHGYTF
j_call: TRBJ2-1; v_call: TRBV7-9; d_call: TRBD2; clone_size: NA; cdr3_nt: TGTGCCAGCACCCCAGGACTAGCGGTAAACAATGAGCAGTTCTTC; cdr3_aa: CASTPGLAVNNEQFF
j_call: TRBJ1-2; v_call: TRBV5-1; d_call: TRBD1; clone_size: few; cdr3_nt: TGCGCCAGCAGCTGGACAGGGGGCGAATATGGCTACACCTTC; cdr3_aa: CASSWTGGEYGYTF
j_call: TRBJ2-1; v_call: TRBV7-9; d_call: NA; clone_size: few; cdr3_nt: TGTGCCAGCAGCTTGCAGGTAGCCTACAATGAGCAGTTCTTC; cdr3_aa: CASSLQVAYNEQFF
j_call: TRBJ2-7; v_call: TRBV6-1; d_call: TRBD1; clone_size: few; cdr3_nt: TGTGCCAGCAGTGTAACGACAGGGGTAACCTACGAGCAGTACTTC; cdr3_aa: CASSVTTGVTYEQYF
j_call: TRBJ2-1; v_call: TRBV19; d_call: NA; clone_size: NA; cdr3_nt: TGTGCCAGTAGTATGACTAGCTCCTACAATGAGCAGTTCTTC; cdr3_aa: CASSMTSSYNEQFF
j_call: TRBJ2-3; v_call: TRBV3-1; d_call: TRBD2; clone_size: NA; cdr3_nt: TGTGCCAGCAGCCAAGAGCGGACTAGCGGGGGAGGTACTTCTAGCACAGATACGCAGTATTTT; cdr3_aa: CASSQERTSGGGTSSTDTQYF
j_call: TRBJ2-3; v_call: TRBV7-2; d_call: TRBD2; clone_size: many; cdr3_nt: TGTGCCAGCAGCTCTCGGACTAGCGGGGTAGATACGCAGTATTTT; cdr3_aa: CASSSRTSGVDTQYF
j_call: TRBJ2-5; v_call: TRBV29-1; d_call: TRBD2; clone_size: many; cdr3_nt: TGCAGCGTTGAGGCTAGCGGGAGGGCCGGTGAGACCCAGTACTTC; cdr3_aa: CSVEASGRAGETQYF
j_call: TRBJ1-4; v_call: TRBV5-1; d_call: NA; clone_size: NA; cdr3_nt: TGCGCCAGCAGCTTGCTGGGTGAAAAACTGTTTTTT; cdr3_aa: CASSLLGEKLFF
j_call: TRBJ2-3; v_call: TRBV6-1; d_call: TRBD1; clone_size: NA; cdr3_nt: TGTGCCGCCCGGACAGGGGGCGTCGCAGATACGCAGTATTTT; cdr3_aa: CAARTGGVADTQYF
j_call: TRBJ1-2; v_call: TRBV7-2; d_call: NA; clone_size: NA; cdr3_nt: TGTGCCAGCAGCCAGACATTATTGGGTAGCTATGGCTACACCTTC; cdr3_aa: CASSQTLLGSYGYTF
j_call: TRBJ2-6; v_call: TRBV20-1; d_call: NA; clone_size: NA; cdr3_nt: TGCAGTGCTTATACAGGGCACGGGGCCAACGTCCTGACTTTC; cdr3_aa: CSAYTGHGANVLTF
j_call: TRBJ2-7; v_call: TRBV30; d_call: NA; clone_size: few; cdr3_nt: TGTGCCTGGAGTCCGGACAGTAGGCACGAGCAGTACTTC; cdr3_aa: CAWSPDSRHEQYF
j_call: TRBJ2-5; v_call: TRBV9; d_call: TRBD2; clone_size: many; cdr3_nt: TGTGCCAGCAGCCCCCGCCCGCGGGGGAACCAAGAGACCCAGTACTTC; cdr3_aa: CASSPRPRGNQETQYF
j_call: TRBJ2-7; v_call: TRBV9; d_call: NA; clone_size: many; cdr3_nt: TGTGCCAGCAGCGTAGGTGGACTGACCGAGCAGTACTTC; cdr3_aa: CASSVGGLTEQYF
j_call: TRBJ1-6; v_call: TRBV20-1; d_call: NA; clone_size: NA; cdr3_nt: TGCAGTGCTATGGTTGCAGGGTCGAATTCACCCCTCCACTTT; cdr3_aa: CSAMVAGSNSPLHF
j_call: TRBJ2-5; v_call: TRBV5-6; d_call: TRBD2; clone_size: NA; cdr3_nt: TGTGCCAGCAGCTTGATTAGCGGGGGGACCCAAGAGACCCAGTACTTC; cdr3_aa: CASSLISGGTQETQYF
j_call: TRBJ2-7; v_call: TRBV20-1; d_call: TRBD1; clone_size: few; cdr3_nt: TGCAGTGCCCCCGACAGGGCCTACGAGCAGTACTTC; cdr3_aa: CSAPDRAYEQYF
j_call: TRBJ2-3; v_call: TRBV9; d_call: TRBD1; clone_size: NA; cdr3_nt: TGTGCCAGCAGCGTGGGACAGTTCACAGATACGCAGTATTTT; cdr3_aa: CASSVGQFTDTQYF
j_call: TRBJ2-5; v_call: TRBV12-5; d_call: TRBD2; clone_size: NA; cdr3_nt: TGTGCTAGTGCCGTAAGCGGGAGTGGGTACAATGAGCAGTACTTC; cdr3_aa: CASAVSGSGYNEQYF
j_call: TRBJ2-6; v_call: TRBV20-1; d_call: TRBD1; clone_size: NA; cdr3_nt: TGCAGTGCTATCGGACAGGGCTACTCTGGGGCCAACGTCCTGACTTTC; cdr3_aa: CSAIGQGYSGANVLTF